Shown below are 5 T cell receptor beta chains from a single sample sequenced in a study of neurological immune-mediated disorders. In TCRdb, the 5' RACE reads were re-called with MiXCR into one record per CDR3 protein. The repertoire holds about 60,000 distinct CDR3 sequences, roughly 3.5% seen once, with around 2.2% in the top ten. Sequences were obtained from PBMCs. These receptors were obtained from a woman between 50 and 59 years old with multiple sclerosis.

This clonotype was seen repeatedly, ten times or more. The chain has TRBV5-1 and TRBJ1-1, with TRBD1 matching 10 bases. The CDR3 is 15 residues long. CDR1 and CDR2 (germline): SGHRS, YFSETQ. Trimming took 4 bases from V and 6 from J; bases not matched to a gene: 9. The CDR3 loop is CASSSYGQGDAEAFF. For the CDR3, the DNA is TGCGCCAGCAGCAGCTATGGACAGGGGGACGCTGAAGCTTTCTTT.

This clonotype was seen at least ten times. The V gene is TRBV14, the J gene TRBJ1-1; D is ambiguous. Germline V gene lookup returns CDR1 SGHDN and CDR2 FVKESK. Trimming pared 5 bases from V and 4 bases from J, leaving 14 bases between. The CDR3 is 14 amino acids. Here the CDR3 reads CASSEQTRVTEAFF. As DNA, the CDR3 is TGTGCCAGCAGCGAGCAGACCCGGGTCACTGAAGCTTTCTTT.

This clonotype occurred many times. The chain carries TRBV7-3 and TRBJ1-1, with no clear D. Germline CDR1 and CDR2: SGHTA and FQGTGA. Trimming shortened V by 5 bases and J by 11 bases, and 15 bases separated the two germline ends. The CDR3 is made up of 12 amino acids. The CDR3 loop reads CASSLFGQPAFF. DNA for the CDR3: TGTGCCAGCAGCCTATTCGGGCAGCCGGCTTTCTTT.

There are many counts of this clonotype. J is TRBJ2-2 and V is TRBV27; 7 bases agree with TRBD2. Trimming at V came to 6 bases and at J to 5 bases, leaving 12 bases not matched to a gene. The CDR3 is 16 amino acids. CDR1 MNHEY and CDR2 SMNVEV come from the germline V gene (reference sequence). The CDR3, as DNA: TGTGCCAGCAGATCAGCACCGGGACTAAAAACCGGGGAGCTGTTTTTT. Amino acids: CASRSAPGLKTGELFF.

In this sample, this clonotype turned up many times. The V and J genes are TRBV7-9 and TRBJ1-4; D ambiguous. V was clipped by 2 bases and J by 9 bases, with 16 bases between them. There are 15 residues in the CDR3. In germline, CDR1 is SEHNR, CDR2 FQNEAQ (reference sequence). The DNA for the CDR3 is TGTGCCAGCAGCTTATCCACGACCGTTCCGCAAAAACTGTTTTTT. This gives the protein CASSLSTTVPQKLFF.